A single sample gave rise to the 13 T cell receptor beta chains below, sequenced in a study of cytomegalovirus exposure and HLA in healthy donors. Amplification used 60 Vbeta primers and 13 Jbeta primers. Libraries were prepared by immunoSEQ multiplex PCR; TCRdb keeps only in-frame clonotypes and omits some of them. There are approximately 78,000 clones in the sample; 65% to 70% occur only once, and about 20% lies in the top ten. Sequencing was carried out using PBMCs. Receptors were obtained from a man aged 35 to 55 in good health and CMV-seropositive.

The chain links TRBV7-2 to TRBJ1-5, with 7 bases lining up with TRBD1. The CDR3 spans 14 residues. J lost 12 bases, V lost 3 bases, and 11 bases had no gene match. The germline CDR1 and CDR2 sequences are SGHTA and FQGNSA. CDR3 in DNA: TGTGCCAGCAGCTTTGGGTTAGGGGGCTTGGGCCAGCATTTT. Its translation is CASSFGLGGLGQHF.

This clone was counted only a few times. The chain couples TRBV9 to TRBJ1-2; 7 bases are shared with TRBD1. The CDR3 is 15 residues long. V gave up 4 bases and J gave up 8 bases; unmatched junction bases: 14. The germline V gene encodes CDR1 SGDLS and CDR2 YYNGEE. CDR3 sequence reads: CASSPKTGPIEGYTF. As DNA, the CDR3 is TGTGCCAGCAGCCCAAAGACAGGGCCCATTGAGGGCTACACCTTC.

The gene calls are TRBV27 and TRBJ1-2; TRBD1 aligns across 8 bases. The ends lost 2 bases at V and 1 base at J; junction bases unmatched: 12. The CDR3 has 18 amino acids. Germline CDR1 is MNHEY and CDR2 is SMNVEV (reference sequence). The CDR3, as DNA: TGTGCCAGCAGTTTAACTTGGGACAGGATGAGGGATAACTATGGCTACACCTTC. The encoded protein is CASSLTWDRMRDNYGYTF.

There are a few counts of this clone. The V call is TRBV11-3, the J call TRBJ2-3; the match to TRBD1 covers 11 bases. CDR1 and CDR2 from the germline V gene are SGHNT and YENEEA. The CDR3 is made up of 15 amino acids. Trimming took 3 bases from V and 6 from J; bases not matched to a gene: 5. The CDR3 loop is CASSFPGQGVDTQYF. CDR3 nucleotides: TGTGCCAGCAGCTTCCCGGGACAGGGGGTTGATACGCAGTATTTT.

The genes are TRBV4-3 and TRBJ2-1, with 9 bases aligning to TRBD2. V was pared by 1 base and J by 1 base, with 2 bases of the junction left unmatched. Germline-derived CDR1 and CDR2 are LGHNA and YSLEER. The CDR3 runs to 16 residues. CDR3 sequence: CASSQVAGASYNEQFF. Here the CDR3 DNA reads TGCGCCAGCAGCCAAGTAGCGGGGGCATCCTACAATGAGCAGTTCTTC.

The rearrangement links TRBV5-1 to TRBJ2-7; the D is unclear. V was pared by 4 bases and J by 2 bases, with 13 bases between. Germline values: CDR1 SGHRS, CDR2 YFSETQ. The CDR3 runs 14 residues. CDR3 DNA: TGCGCCAGCAGCGATGCGCGTTCTCCCTACGAGCAGTACTTC. Translated: CASSDARSPYEQYF.

The chain links TRBV25-1 to TRBJ1-4; D is ambiguous. CDR1 and CDR2 from the germline V gene are MGHDK and SYGVNS. V was shortened by 4 bases and J by 3 bases, with 15 bases between the two germline ends. This CDR3 region has 16 residues. The CDR3 DNA reads as TGTGCCAGCAGTGGTTCCTTATTAGAGGCTAATGAAAAACTGTTTTTT. This codes for CASSGSLLEANEKLFF. The full variable domain, completed using reference TRBV25-1 and TRBJ1-4, is EADIYQTPRYLVIGTGKKITLECSQTMGHDKMYWYQQDPGMELHLIHYSYGVNSTEKGDLSSESTVSRIRTEHFPLTLESARPSHTSQYLCASSGSLLEANEKLFFGSGTQLSVL.

This clone was counted a few times. The chain combines TRBV9 with TRBJ2-1; D might be TRBD2 (5 bases). Per the germline V gene, CDR1 is SGDLS and CDR2 is YYNGEE. V lost 0 bases and J lost 9, with 10 bases in between. There are 13 residues in the CDR3. This CDR3 is CASSVGGGGEQFF. The CDR3 coding sequence is TGTGCCAGCAGCGTAGGTGGCGGAGGTGAGCAGTTCTTC.

V and J are TRBV14 and TRBJ2-5, with a weak D call TRBD1 (5 bases). The CDR3 runs 16 residues. Trimming took 1 base from V and 1 from J, leaving 13 bases between them. Germline V lookup: CDR1 SGHDN, CDR2 FVKESK. The CDR3 DNA reads TGTGCCAGCAGCCAAGCTGGGGCCTGGGGCCAAGAGACCCAGTACTTC. Its protein is CASSQAGAWGQETQYF.

V gene TRBV10-3 combines with J gene TRBJ2-7; TRBD1 might be the D (7 bases). V was shortened by 4 bases and J by 0 bases, with 16 bases between the two germline ends. CDR1 ENHRY and CDR2 SYGVKD come from the germline V gene. CDR3 size: 16 residues. In DNA form, the CDR3 reads TGTGCCATCAGTGCCAAGGAGGGGGCAGTCTCCTACGAGCAGTACTTC. It codes for CAISAKEGAVSYEQYF.

The chain is built from TRBV13 and TRBJ1-6, with TRBD1 identical over 7 bases. The germline gives CDR1 PRHDT, CDR2 FYEKMQ (reference sequence). V shed 5 bases, J shed 2 bases, and the junction held 6 bases outside the gene matches. The CDR3 covers 16 residues. The CDR3: CASSPTQGAYNSPLHF. CDR3 DNA sequence: TGTGCCAGCAGCCCGACCCAGGGGGCCTATAATTCACCCCTCCACTTT.

The V and J genes are TRBV5-6 and TRBJ2-3, with TRBD2 matching over 10 bases. This CDR3 comprises 15 residues. Germline CDR1 reads SGHDT; CDR2 reads YYEEEE. V trimming: 0 bases; J trimming: 6 bases; junction bases outside the gene matches: 4. Here the CDR3 DNA reads TGTGCCAGCAGCTTGGTTAGCGGGGGGTGGGATACGCAGTATTTT. As protein: CASSLVSGGWDTQYF.

The chain combines TRBV7-8 with TRBJ2-5; the D is unclear. The CDR3 totals 13 residues. Trimming took off 1 base at V and 8 bases at J, with 11 bases between the two ends. The germline V gene encodes CDR1 SGHVS and CDR2 FQNEAQ. The CDR3 spells CASSLGWAGTQYF. In nucleotides, the CDR3 is TGTGCCAGCAGCTTAGGGTGGGCAGGAACCCAGTACTTC.